One T cell receptor (beta chain) is described in this entry. What was sequenced were expressed TCRB transcripts, since all of the isolated RNA had been reverse transcribed. Only in-frame clones appear in the TCRdb table, and some are missing; sequencing was by immunoSEQ multiplex PCR. The sample includes about 150,000 clones, over 8.5% seen only once; the top ten take approximately 2%. Per donor, one heparinised blood draw averaged approximately 120 mL. V was clipped by 0 bases and J by 6 bases, with 6 bases between them. Germline V gives CDR1 SGDLS, CDR2 YYNGEE. The CDR3 runs 13 residues. This sample is drawn from a study of beta chain features in type 1 diabetes.

This chain links TRBV9 with TRBJ2-2; D gene ambiguous. Material: central memory CD4+ T cells from blood. This sequence was found in a man aged 18 to 30 in good health. CDR3 in amino acids: CASSVATAGELFF. As DNA, the CDR3 is TGTGCCAGCAGCGTAGCTACCGCCGGGGAGCTGTTTTTT.